This entry features one T cell receptor (beta chain) sequence. This record belongs to a study of blood T cell repertoires in COVID-19. From germline, CDR1 is LNHDA and CDR2 SQIVND (reference sequence). The V gene end was trimmed by 4 bases and the J gene end by 4 bases; junction bases not matched to a gene: 3. CDR3 length equals 13 residues. Sequenced by immunoSEQ multiplex PCR; TCRdb stores in-frame clones only, minus some. Of 300,000 to 400,000 clones detected, 87% appear once; the ten largest clones hold 9.5% to 10%. The rearrangement uses TRBV19 and TRBJ1-2, with TRBD1 identical over 7 bases. This sequence was found in a man aged 25-40 years with COVID-19, enrolled during active disease. The sample taken for sequencing was peripheral blood. The chain's CDR3 is CASSTGQLYGYTF. The DNA for the CDR3 is TGTGCCAGTAGTACGGGACAGCTCTATGGCTACACCTTC. The variable domain in full, with the rest retrieved from reference TRBV19 and TRBJ1-2, is DGGITQSPKYLFRKEGQNVTLSCEQNLNHDAMYWYRQDPGQGLRLIYYSQIVNDFQKGDIAEGYSVSREKKESFPLTVTSAQKNPTAFYLCASSTGQLYGYTFGSGTRLTVV.